This TCR beta chain was sequenced in a study of T-cell reconstitution after alpha-beta-depleted transplantation in children. The library targeted TCRbeta and was prepared with unique molecular identifiers. TCRdb called the PCR reads again in MiXCR, with one record for every CDR3 protein. The table lists 600,000 to 700,000 distinct CDR3 sequences, about 15% of them singletons. In germline, CDR1 is SQVTM, CDR2 ANQGSEA. CDR3 size: 13 residues. The junction had 3 bases not matched to a gene; V was cut back by 7 bases and J by 0 bases. The material sequenced was PBMCs from the stem cell graft donor, taken from the stem cell graft. This chain links TRBV29-1 with TRBJ2-4, with TRBD1 matching 7 bases. The sequence came from a human donor who donated a stem cell graft to a child with acute myeloid leukemia. CDR3 DNA sequence: TGCAGCGCGGGGACAGTAGCCAAAAACATTCAGTACTTC. Its translation is CSAGTVAKNIQYF.